Listed below are T cell receptor beta chains from one sample, sequenced in a study of cytomegalovirus exposure and HLA in healthy donors. Profiled with immunoSEQ multiplex PCR; TCRdb holds only in-frame clones, not every one. In all, the sample yields 150,000 to 200,000 clones. The source material was PBMCs. These TCRs come from a man under 40 in good health and CMV-seronegative. Each CDR3 is given with its conserved first and last residue. The D gene is left open where the match is weak.

v_gene,j_gene,d_gene,CDR3nt,CDR3aa
TRBV19,TRBJ2-1,TRBD2,TGTGCCAGTAGTATGGCCGGGACTAGCGGGGGGGGTGCCTACAATGAGCAGTTCTTC,CASSMAGTSGGGAYNEQFF
TRBV27,TRBJ2-7,TRBD1,TGTGCCAGCAGTCCTCTCCTCTCGGCAGGGGGCTACGAGCAGTACTTC,CASSPLLSAGGYEQYF
TRBV7-2,TRBJ1-6,.,TGTGCCAGCAGCCCACAGGGATACCTAACACCCCTCCACTTT,CASSPQGYLTPLHF
TRBV2,TRBJ1-3,.,TGTGCCAGCACCGCGGAGGGTACACGGGGAAACACCATATATTTT,CASTAEGTRGNTIYF
TRBV7-9,TRBJ2-1,TRBD1,TGTGCCAGCAGCTGGGGACAGGGGGCGCGCAATGAGCAGTTCTTC,CASSWGQGARNEQFF
TRBV6-1,TRBJ1-1,.,TGTGCCAGCAGTGTAGGGGTCGAAAGAACTGAAGCTTTCTTT,CASSVGVERTEAFF
TRBV30,TRBJ1-5,.,TGTGCCTGGAGGGCGGGAGGGCAGCCCCAGCATTTT,CAWRAGGQPQHF
TRBV6-6,TRBJ2-7,.,TGTGCCAGCAGTTACAGTCAGGGCCTTTTGTACGAGCAGTACTTC,CASSYSQGLLYEQYF
TRBV7-3,TRBJ2-1,TRBD1,TGTGCCAGCAGCTTGGGGAGACAGGGGAATGAGCAGTTCTTC,CASSLGRQGNEQFF
TRBV29-1,TRBJ1-1,.,TGCAGCGTTCACCCAACCTCCGGGAGAATGAACACTGAAGCTTTCTTT,CSVHPTSGRMNTEAFF